These 18 T cell receptor beta chains were sequenced from one sample in a study of long-term antiretroviral therapy in people with HIV. With survey level as its setting, the immunoSEQ assay was v3.0. Profiling relied on immunoSEQ multiplex PCR, and the TCRdb table lists in-frame clones only, not all of them. The table lists around 20,000 clones, over 65% of them singletons. The sample was unsorted PBMCs, taken 5.9 years after starting antiretroviral therapy. These receptors were taken from a man aged 25-45 years with HIV.

CDR3 coding DNA: TGTGCCAGCACCAGGGGGTCTAGCGGGAGGAGTGAGCAGTTCTTC. As protein: CASTRGSSGRSEQFF. The rearrangement links TRBV6-6 to TRBJ2-1; TRBD2 matches 11 bases. Germline V gene data show CDR1 as MNHNY and CDR2 as SVGAGI (reference sequence). The V and J ends lost 7 bases and 9 bases, in that order; junction bases with no gene match: 11. This CDR3 contains 15 residues.

This clone is a singleton in its sample. This sequence joins TRBV29-1 and TRBJ1-3; unclear D gene. The CDR3 has 13 residues. Germline V gives CDR1 SQVTM, CDR2 ANQGSEA. The V gene lost 4 bases and the J gene lost 3 bases, with 10 bases spanning the gap. CDR3 amino acids: CSVGWGSGNTIYF. CDR3 DNA sequence: TGCAGCGTTGGCTGGGGTAGTGGAAACACCATATATTTT.

The CDR3 DNA is TGTGCCAGCAGCCCTGGACAGGGGCTATTGGAAGCTTTCTTT. Translation: CASSPGQGLLEAFF. The chain employs TRBV7-3 and TRBJ1-1; TRBD1 matches 9 bases. This CDR3 is built from 14 residues. V gave up 5 bases and J gave up 8 bases; unmatched junction bases: 9. The germline gives CDR1 SGHTA, CDR2 FQGTGA.

The gene calls are TRBV4-2 and TRBJ1-5; D gene ambiguous. The CDR3 covers 17 residues. Germline lookup yields CDR1 LGHNA and CDR2 YNFKEQ. V was clipped by 3 bases and J by 0 bases, with 15 bases between them. CDR3 coding DNA: TGTGCCAGCAGCCAGACATCTCGGGGAAATAGCAATCAGCCCCAGCATTTT. Translated: CASSQTSRGNSNQPQHF.

The chain has TRBV7-2 and TRBJ2-1; D is possibly TRBD2 (7 bases). The CDR3 runs 15 residues. Germline V gene sequence: CDR1 SGHTA, CDR2 FQGNSA. V was clipped by 5 bases and J by 5 bases, with 16 bases between them. This CDR3 reads CASSVLGRGNNEQFF. CDR3 sequence (DNA): TGTGCCAGCAGCGTCCTAGGGAGGGGGAACAATGAGCAGTTCTTC.

This sequence joins TRBV29-1 and TRBJ2-7, with D perhaps matching TRBD2 (7 bases). The V and J ends lost 5 bases and 7 bases respectively, with 18 bases between them. This CDR3 is built from 13 residues. CDR1 and CDR2 (germline): SQVTM, ANQGSEA. CDR3 residues: CSVWGGGGEEQYF. CDR3 bases: TGCAGCGTTTGGGGGGGCGGGGGTGAAGAGCAGTACTTC.

This clone was counted once. The J gene is TRBJ2-2, the V gene TRBV4-3; tentative D call: TRBD1 (6 bases). Germline V gene sequence: CDR1 LGHNA, CDR2 YSLEER. The CDR3 is 17 amino acids. V lost 4 bases, J lost 1 base, and 16 bases lay in between. The CDR3 region has the DNA TGCGCCAGCAGCCCACGTAGAGGGGGTATGAACACCGGGGAGCTGTTTTTT. It is translated as CASSPRRGGMNTGELFF.

V and J are TRBV28 and TRBJ2-7; D is uncertain. The CDR3 extends over 15 amino acids. Per germline, CDR1 MDHEN and CDR2 SYDVKM. V dropped 4 bases and J dropped 6 bases, with 19 bases sitting between them. The CDR3 DNA sequence: TGTGCCAGCAGTTCCCGGATGATTGTTGTAGCCGAGCAGTACTTC. Translation: CASSSRMIVVAEQYF.

This clone occurred once. V and J are TRBV7-9 and TRBJ1-2, with 8 bases fitting TRBD1. Germline lookup yields CDR1 SEHNR and CDR2 FQNEAQ (reference sequence). Losses at the gene ends were 5 bases for V and 0 bases for J; bases not matched to a gene: 11. This CDR3 spans 17 amino acids. The CDR3 DNA reads TGTGCCAGCAGCCTGGACAGGGTCCAGAGGTCTAACTATGGCTACACCTTC. It specifies CASSLDRVQRSNYGYTF.

V gene TRBV9 combines with J gene TRBJ1-5; D ambiguous. Trimming left V 5 bases short and J 3 bases short, with 15 bases between. The CDR3 is 15 residues long. CDR1 and CDR2 from the germline V gene are SGDLS and YYNGEE. CDR3 DNA: TGTGCCAGCAGTCCAGATATGGCGGACAATCAGCCCCAGCATTTT. This translates into CASSPDMADNQPQHF.

This sequence joins TRBV5-1 and TRBJ2-1; D possibly corresponds to TRBD2 (7 bases). V was clipped by 3 bases and J by 8 bases, with 21 bases between them. The CDR3 has 16 amino acids. The germline CDR1 and CDR2 sequences are SGHRS and YFSETQ. The CDR3 is CASSSGWGGASDEQFF. Written as DNA, the CDR3 is TGCGCCAGCAGCTCCGGATGGGGGGGCGCCTCGGATGAGCAGTTCTTC.

This clone was counted only a few times. This sequence joins TRBV2 and TRBJ1-4; D possibly corresponds to TRBD1 (5 bases). V shed 7 bases and J shed 5 bases, with 8 bases lying between them. CDR1 SNHLY and CDR2 FYNNEI come from the germline V gene. The CDR3 runs to 12 residues. CDR3 sequence reads: CASKRGNEKLFF. CDR3 DNA: TGTGCCAGCAAAAGGGGAAATGAAAAACTGTTTTTT.

The genes are TRBV7-3 and TRBJ2-5, with 7 bases fitting TRBD2. V shed 1 base and J 3 bases; nucleotides not matched to a gene: 8. This CDR3 is built from 16 residues. Germline V lookup: CDR1 SGHTA, CDR2 FQGTGA. The CDR3 is CASSLRVAGSKETQYF. DNA for the CDR3: TGTGCCAGCAGCTTAAGGGTAGCGGGCTCGAAAGAGACCCAGTACTTC.

This chain links TRBV7-3 with TRBJ2-3, with TRBD2 matching over 7 bases. Per the germline V gene, CDR1 is SGHTA and CDR2 is FQGTGA. The CDR3 extends over 15 amino acids. The V segment lost 0 bases and the J segment 2 bases; nucleotides outside the gene matches: 2. CDR3 coding DNA: TGTGCCAGCAGCTTAACGGGGGGGTACACAGATACGCAGTATTTT. Translated: CASSLTGGYTDTQYF.

The J gene is TRBJ1-1, the V gene TRBV30, with D hard to call. Germline V gene data show CDR1 as GTSNPN and CDR2 as SVGIG (reference sequence). The CDR3 covers 12 residues. V was clipped by 3 bases and J by 6 bases, with 11 bases between them. The CDR3 here is CAWSVYRPEAFF. Here the CDR3 DNA reads TGTGCCTGGAGCGTCTATAGGCCTGAAGCTTTCTTT.

The CDR3 is CASRMTTNTEAFF. CDR3 nucleotides: TGTGCCAGCAGAATGACCACGAACACTGAAGCTTTCTTT. This rearrangement joins TRBV6-1 to TRBJ1-1; D gene uncertain. Trimming took off 6 bases at V and 1 base at J, with 9 bases between the two ends. Germline V gene data show CDR1 as MNHNS and CDR2 as SASEGT. CDR3 length: 13 amino acids.

This rearrangement joins TRBV7-3 to TRBJ2-1; 7 bases line up with TRBD2. The CDR3 extends over 13 amino acids. The junction had 4 bases not matched to a gene; V was cut back by 1 base and J by 10 bases. The germline gives CDR1 SGHTA, CDR2 FQGTGA. CDR3: CASSLMGGVEQFF. For the CDR3, the DNA is TGTGCCAGCAGCTTAATGGGAGGGGTCGAGCAGTTCTTC.

The V call is TRBV28, the J call TRBJ2-7, with TRBD2 identical over 8 bases. The junction had 11 bases not matched to a gene; V was cut back by 4 bases and J by 3 bases. The CDR3 has 16 residues. In germline, CDR1 is MDHEN, CDR2 SYDVKM. Here the CDR3 DNA reads TGTGCCAGCAGTTCGGATATAGCGGGAAAATACTACGAGCAGTACTTC. Its protein is CASSSDIAGKYYEQYF.